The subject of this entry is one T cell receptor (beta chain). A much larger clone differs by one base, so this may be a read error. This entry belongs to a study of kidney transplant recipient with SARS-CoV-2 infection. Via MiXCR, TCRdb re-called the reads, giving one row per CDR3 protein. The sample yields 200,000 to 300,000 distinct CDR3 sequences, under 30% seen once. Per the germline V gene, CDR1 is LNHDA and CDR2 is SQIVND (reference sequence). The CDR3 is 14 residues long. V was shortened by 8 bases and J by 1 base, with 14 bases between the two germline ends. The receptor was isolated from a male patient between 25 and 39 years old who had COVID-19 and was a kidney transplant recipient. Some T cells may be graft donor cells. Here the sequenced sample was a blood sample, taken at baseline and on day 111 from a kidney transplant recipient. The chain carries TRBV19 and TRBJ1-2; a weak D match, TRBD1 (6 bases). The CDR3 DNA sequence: TGTGCCAGTGGGCCCACGGACAGTAACTATGGCTACACCTTC. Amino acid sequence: CASGPTDSNYGYTF.